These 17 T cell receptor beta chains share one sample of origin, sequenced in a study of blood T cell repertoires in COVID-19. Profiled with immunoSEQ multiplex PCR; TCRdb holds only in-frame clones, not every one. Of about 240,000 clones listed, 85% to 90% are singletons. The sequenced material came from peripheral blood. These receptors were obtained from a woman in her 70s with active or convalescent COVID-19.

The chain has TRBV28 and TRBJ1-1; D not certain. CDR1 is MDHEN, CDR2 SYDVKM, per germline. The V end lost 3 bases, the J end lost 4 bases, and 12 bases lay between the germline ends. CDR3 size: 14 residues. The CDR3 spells CASSFSLRGTEAFF. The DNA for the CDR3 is TGTGCCAGCAGTTTCTCCCTCCGGGGCACTGAAGCTTTCTTT.

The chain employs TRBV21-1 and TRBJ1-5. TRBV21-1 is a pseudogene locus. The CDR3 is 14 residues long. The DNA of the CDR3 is TGTGCCAGCAGTTCCTCGCGGGGGGATCAGCCCCAGCATTTT. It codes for CASSSSRGDQPQHF.

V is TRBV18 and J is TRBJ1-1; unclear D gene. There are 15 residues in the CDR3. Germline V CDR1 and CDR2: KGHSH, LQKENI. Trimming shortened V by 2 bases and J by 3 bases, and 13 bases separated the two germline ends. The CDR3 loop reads CASSPRSGGYTEAFF. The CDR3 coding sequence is TGTGCCAGCTCACCAAGGTCGGGTGGGTACACTGAAGCTTTCTTT.

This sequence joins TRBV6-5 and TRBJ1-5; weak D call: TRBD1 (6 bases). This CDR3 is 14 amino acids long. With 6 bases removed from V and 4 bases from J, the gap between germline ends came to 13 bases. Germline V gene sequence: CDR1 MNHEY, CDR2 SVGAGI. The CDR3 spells CASRSGGLNQPQHF. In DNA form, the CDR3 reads TGTGCCAGCAGATCGGGGGGGCTAAATCAGCCCCAGCATTTT.

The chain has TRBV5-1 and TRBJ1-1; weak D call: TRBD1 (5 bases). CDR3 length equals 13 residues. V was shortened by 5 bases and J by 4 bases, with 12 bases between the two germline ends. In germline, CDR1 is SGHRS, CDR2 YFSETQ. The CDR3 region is CASSGAAITEAFF. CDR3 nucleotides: TGCGCCAGCAGTGGGGCAGCAATCACTGAAGCTTTCTTT.

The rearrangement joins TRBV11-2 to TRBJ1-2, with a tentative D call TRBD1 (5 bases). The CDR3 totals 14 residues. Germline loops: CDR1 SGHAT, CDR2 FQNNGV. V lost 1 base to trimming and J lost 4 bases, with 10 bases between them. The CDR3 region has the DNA TGTGCCAGCAGCTTAGGAACAGGATTCTATGGCTACACCTTC. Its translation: CASSLGTGFYGYTF. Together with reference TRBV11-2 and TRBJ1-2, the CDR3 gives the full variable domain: EAGVAQSPRYKIIEKRQSVAFWCNPISGHATLYWYQQILGQGPKLLIQFQNNGVVDDSQLPKDRFSAERLKGVDSTLKIQPAKLEDSAVYLCASSLGTGFYGYTFGSGTRLTVV.

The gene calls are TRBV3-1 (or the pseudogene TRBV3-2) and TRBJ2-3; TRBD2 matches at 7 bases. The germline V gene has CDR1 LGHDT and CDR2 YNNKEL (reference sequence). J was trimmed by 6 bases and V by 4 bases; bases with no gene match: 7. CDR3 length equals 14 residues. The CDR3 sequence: CASSLWTRPDTQYF. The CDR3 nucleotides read TGTGCCAGCAGCCTTTGGACTAGACCGGATACGCAGTATTTT.

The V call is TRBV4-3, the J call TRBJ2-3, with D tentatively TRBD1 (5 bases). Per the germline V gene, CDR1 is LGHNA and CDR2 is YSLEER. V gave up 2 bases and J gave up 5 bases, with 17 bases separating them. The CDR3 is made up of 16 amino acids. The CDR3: CASSQRSGAVGDTQYF. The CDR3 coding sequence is TGCGCCAGCAGCCAACGAAGTGGGGCAGTTGGAGATACGCAGTATTTT.

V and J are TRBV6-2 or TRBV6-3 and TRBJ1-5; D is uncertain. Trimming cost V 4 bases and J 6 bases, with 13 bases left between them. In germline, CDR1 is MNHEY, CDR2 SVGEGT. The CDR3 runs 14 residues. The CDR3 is CASSSPGGGQPQHF. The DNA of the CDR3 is TGTGCCAGCAGTTCCCCCGGCGGCGGTCAGCCCCAGCATTTT.

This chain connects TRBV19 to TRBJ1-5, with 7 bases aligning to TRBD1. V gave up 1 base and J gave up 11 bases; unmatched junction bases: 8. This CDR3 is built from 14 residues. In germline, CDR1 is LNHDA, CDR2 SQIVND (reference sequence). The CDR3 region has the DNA TGTGCCAGTAGTATAGGGGGAGGTGGACAGGCCCAGCATTTT. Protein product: CASSIGGGGQAQHF.

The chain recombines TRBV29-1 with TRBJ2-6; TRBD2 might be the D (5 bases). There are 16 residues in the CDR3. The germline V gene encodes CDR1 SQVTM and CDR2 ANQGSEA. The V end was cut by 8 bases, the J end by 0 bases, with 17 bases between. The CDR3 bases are TGCAGCATCCCTCGGGATCGGAGCTCTGGGGCCAACGTCCTGACTTTC. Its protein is CSIPRDRSSGANVLTF.

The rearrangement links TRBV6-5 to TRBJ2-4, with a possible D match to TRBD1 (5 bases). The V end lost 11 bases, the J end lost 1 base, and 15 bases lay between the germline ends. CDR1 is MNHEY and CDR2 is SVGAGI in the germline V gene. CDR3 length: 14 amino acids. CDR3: CASHRQGAKNIQYF. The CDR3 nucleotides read TGTGCCTCCCACCGGCAGGGCGCCAAAAACATTCAGTACTTC.

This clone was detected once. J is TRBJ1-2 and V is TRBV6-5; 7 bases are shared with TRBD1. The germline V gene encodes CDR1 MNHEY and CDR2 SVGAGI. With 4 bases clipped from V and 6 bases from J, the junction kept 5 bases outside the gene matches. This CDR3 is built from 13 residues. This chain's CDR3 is CASSFDRAHGYTF. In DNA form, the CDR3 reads TGTGCCAGCAGTTTTGACAGGGCGCATGGCTACACCTTC.

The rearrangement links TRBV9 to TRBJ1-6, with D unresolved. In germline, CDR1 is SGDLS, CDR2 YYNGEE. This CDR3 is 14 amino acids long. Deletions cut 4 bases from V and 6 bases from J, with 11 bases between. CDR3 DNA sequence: TGTGCCAGCAGCCCACTAGGTACTAATTCACCCCTCCACTTT. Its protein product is CASSPLGTNSPLHF.

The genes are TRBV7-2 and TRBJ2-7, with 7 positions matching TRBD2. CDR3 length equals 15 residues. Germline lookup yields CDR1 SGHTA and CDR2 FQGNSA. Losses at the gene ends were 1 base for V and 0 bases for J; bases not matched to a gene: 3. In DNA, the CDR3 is TGTGCCAGCAGCTTAGGGCTAGCGGCCTCCTACGAGCAGTACTTC. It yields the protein CASSLGLAASYEQYF.

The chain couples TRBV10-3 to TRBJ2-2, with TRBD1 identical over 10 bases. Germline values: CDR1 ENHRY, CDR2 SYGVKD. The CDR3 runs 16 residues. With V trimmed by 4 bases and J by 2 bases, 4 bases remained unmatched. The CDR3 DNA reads TGTGCCATCAGTGCCGGGACAGGGGCCAACACCGGGGAGCTGTTTTTT. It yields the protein CAISAGTGANTGELFF.

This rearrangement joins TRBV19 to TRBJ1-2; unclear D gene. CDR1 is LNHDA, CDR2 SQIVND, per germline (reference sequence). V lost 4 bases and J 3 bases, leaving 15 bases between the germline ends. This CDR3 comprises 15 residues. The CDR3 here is CASSTFGREDYGYTF. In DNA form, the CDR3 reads TGTGCCAGTAGTACCTTCGGGAGGGAGGACTATGGCTACACCTTC. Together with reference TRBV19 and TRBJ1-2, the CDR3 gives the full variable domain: DGGITQSPKYLFRKEGQNVTLSCEQNLNHDAMYWYRQDPGQGLRLIYYSQIVNDFQKGDIAEGYSVSREKKESFPLTVTSAQKNPTAFYLCASSTFGREDYGYTFGSGTRLTVV.